This passage covers 22 T cell receptor beta chains from one sample sequenced in a study of identical twins. A single record per CDR3 protein comes from TCRdb applying MiXCR to the 5' RACE reads. The data contain around 570,000 distinct CDR3 sequences, 9.5% to 10% of them singletons. The data were also submitted as part of a second study, on yellow fever vaccine responses in identical twins.

Sequenced sample: PBMCs. These TCRs come from a woman between 18 and 29 years old in good health.

Here the CDR3 reads CASSYGGNPAFF. For the CDR3, the DNA is TGTGCCAGCAGTTATGGGGGGAACCCGGCTTTCTTT. The gene calls are TRBV6-2 or TRBV6-3 and TRBJ1-1; a possible D gene is TRBD1 (5 bases). The V gene lost 3 bases and the J gene lost 11 bases, with 13 bases spanning the gap. CDR3 size: 12 residues. Germline CDR1 MNHEY, CDR2 SVGEGT.

This clonotype was seen at least ten times. This chain links TRBV27 with TRBJ2-7; either TRBD1 or TRBD2 may fit D (5 bases each). Germline V gene lookup returns CDR1 MNHEY and CDR2 SMNVEV (reference sequence). The CDR3 has 15 residues. V lost 4 bases and J 6 bases, leaving 19 bases between the germline ends. The CDR3 nucleotides read TGTGCCAGCAGTTCCGCGGAGGCAGGGTACGTCGAGCAGTACTTC. It translates to CASSSAEAGYVEQYF.

This clonotype was recorded once. J is TRBJ2-1 and V is TRBV9, with D possibly TRBD2 on 6 matching bases. Trimming left V 0 bases short and J 9 bases short, with 16 bases between. CDR3 length: 15 residues. Germline CDR1 reads SGDLS; CDR2 reads YYNGEE. The CDR3 DNA follows: TGTGCCAGCAGCGTAGCTCAAGATGAGCGGGCTGAGCAGTTCTTC. Translation: CASSVAQDERAEQFF.

There are many counts of this clonotype. The V gene is TRBV11-1, the J gene TRBJ2-3; 14 bases agree with TRBD2. The CDR3 is 18 amino acids. The germline V gene has CDR1 SGHAT and CDR2 FQDESV (reference sequence). V lost 3 bases to trimming and J lost 1 base; unmatched junction nucleotides: 6. The CDR3 nucleotides read TGTGCCAGCAGCTTGGCGGGACTAGCGGGAGCCGGCACAGATACGCAGTATTTT. Its translation is CASSLAGLAGAGTDTQYF.

This clonotype has just a few counts. This chain links TRBV24-1 with TRBJ2-3; 10 nucleotides match TRBD1. The CDR3 has 16 amino acids. Germline values: CDR1 KGHDR, CDR2 SFDVKD. V was pared by 4 bases and J by 4 bases, with 7 bases of the junction left unmatched. CDR3 nucleotide sequence: TGTGCCACCAGTGACAATAGGGACAGGGGATCAGATACGCAGTATTTT. Translation: CATSDNRDRGSDTQYF.

This clonotype has more than one count but fewer than ten. Written as DNA, the CDR3 is TGTGCCAGCAGCTTAACCCGGGACAGTTTCTATGGCTACACCTTC. It translates to CASSLTRDSFYGYTF. The chain recombines TRBV7-2 with TRBJ1-2; 7 bases agree with TRBD1. This CDR3 has 15 amino acids. Unmatched junction bases numbered 7, after V lost 2 bases and J lost 4 bases. Germline values: CDR1 SGHTA, CDR2 FQGNSA.

This clonotype showed up just a few times. The rearrangement joins TRBV7-9 to TRBJ2-3; D not certain. V lost 5 bases, J lost 4 bases, and 13 bases lay in between. In germline, CDR1 is SEHNR, CDR2 FQNEAQ (reference sequence). The CDR3 runs 14 residues. CDR3 protein: CASSPQTGSDTQYF. The CDR3 coding sequence is TGTGCCAGCAGCCCTCAGACTGGCTCAGATACGCAGTATTTT.

The chain employs TRBV20-1 and TRBJ2-2; D not resolved. Trimming took 0 bases from V and 6 from J, leaving 8 bases between them. The germline V gene has CDR1 DFQATT and CDR2 SNEGSKA (reference sequence). CDR3 length equals 13 residues. This CDR3 is CSARDLGAGELFF. The CDR3 region has the DNA TGCAGTGCTAGAGATCTTGGAGCCGGGGAGCTGTTTTTT.

A word on this clonotype: An end of the junction differs from the germline gene, which may be a read error. This chain links TRBV24-1 with TRBJ1-1, with 8 bases matching TRBD1. Germline V gives CDR1 KGHDR, CDR2 SFDVKD. The CDR3 has 16 amino acids. This chain's CDR3 is CATCEQYGTGVAEAFF. For the CDR3, the DNA is TGTGCCACCTGTGAACAGTACGGGACAGGAGTCGCTGAAGCTTTCTTT.

In its sample, this clonotype was seen many times. The V call is TRBV7-9, the J call TRBJ1-5; tentatively, D is TRBD1 (5 bases). This CDR3 comprises 15 residues. Trimming removed 4 bases from V and 2 bases from J, with 12 bases in between. Germline values: CDR1 SEHNR, CDR2 FQNEAQ (reference sequence). The DNA for the CDR3 is TGTGCCAGCAGCTCGAGGGGCCAGGGCAATCAGCCCCAGCATTTT. Protein product: CASSSRGQGNQPQHF.

The chain is built from TRBV11-1 and TRBJ2-7, with D possibly matching TRBD1 (6 bases). Between the trimmed V and J ends, which lost 2 bases and 9 bases, there was a span of 14 bases. CDR1 is SGHAT and CDR2 is FQDESV in the germline V gene (reference sequence). The CDR3 covers 13 residues. This CDR3 is CASSLPTGSTQYF. DNA of the CDR3: TGTGCCAGCAGCTTACCGACAGGTTCAACGCAGTACTTC.

CDR3 residues: CASGVGETQHF. CDR3 bases: TGTGCCAGTGGTGTGGGGGAGACCCAGCATTTT. This chain uses TRBV19 with TRBJ1-5; TRBD1 is a possible D gene (5 bases). Germline CDR1 LNHDA, CDR2 SQIVND (reference sequence). V lost 8 bases and J lost 11, with 13 bases in between. This CDR3 is 11 amino acids long.

V gene TRBV20-1 combines with J gene TRBJ1-4, with a possible D match to TRBD1 (6 bases). V lost 6 bases, J lost 8 bases, and 16 bases lay in between. From germline, CDR1 is DFQATT and CDR2 SNEGSKA (reference sequence). This CDR3 spans 13 amino acids. The CDR3 DNA reads TGCAGTGCGCTTAGACAGGTCGGAGAAAAACTGTTTTTT. This codes for CSALRQVGEKLFF.

This clonotype came up a few times. V usage is TRBV19 and J usage is TRBJ2-2, with TRBD2 matching over 7 bases. The germline gives CDR1 LNHDA, CDR2 SQIVND (reference sequence). Unmatched junction bases numbered 7, after V lost 3 bases and J lost 6 bases. The CDR3 is made up of 15 amino acids. Here the CDR3 DNA reads TGTGCCAGTAGTATGGTTCGGGGGAGGGCCGGGGAGCTGTTTTTT. Protein sequence: CASSMVRGRAGELFF.

The rearrangement joins TRBV27 to TRBJ2-7, with TRBD1 as a possible D gene (6 bases). Germline V CDR1 and CDR2: MNHEY, SMNVEV (reference sequence). V lost 4 bases, J lost 7 bases, and 17 bases lay in between. The CDR3 runs 14 residues. The CDR3 loop is CASSSPNRVGEQYF. The CDR3 DNA sequence: TGTGCCAGCAGTTCACCTAACAGGGTGGGGGAGCAGTACTTC.

This clonotype was counted ten times or more. This chain links TRBV5-6 with TRBJ2-1; the D is unclear. Trimming removed 0 bases from V and 1 base from J, with 8 bases in between. Per the germline V gene, CDR1 is SGHDT and CDR2 is YYEEEE. This CDR3 contains 15 residues. CDR3 in amino acids: CASSLGLPSYNEQFF. CDR3 nucleotide sequence: TGTGCCAGCAGCTTGGGGCTCCCATCCTACAATGAGCAGTTCTTC.

This clonotype was counted at least ten times. This chain links TRBV6-1 with TRBJ1-2; TRBD1 agrees at 10 bases. This CDR3 is 16 amino acids long. Germline CDR1 reads MNHNS; CDR2 reads SASEGT. V lost 5 bases and J lost 7; bases outside the gene matches: 13. The CDR3 spells CASSKISDRGKGGYTF. The DNA of the CDR3 is TGTGCCAGCAGTAAAATATCGGACAGGGGGAAAGGTGGCTACACCTTC.

This clonotype was found a few times. The genes are TRBV27 and TRBJ2-7; TRBD1 agrees at 9 bases. The germline CDR1 and CDR2 sequences are MNHEY and SMNVEV (reference sequence). V trimming: 8 bases; J trimming: 6 bases; junction bases outside the gene matches: 11. CDR3 length equals 14 residues. The CDR3, as DNA: TGTGCCAGCTCCTTATACAGGGGGCTGGGCGAGCAGTACTTC. As protein: CASSLYRGLGEQYF.

This clonotype was seen at least ten times. J is TRBJ1-1 and V is TRBV7-9; D gene uncertain. Germline-derived CDR1 and CDR2 are SEHNR and FQNEAQ (reference sequence). This CDR3 has 12 residues. V was shortened by 1 base and J by 6 bases, with 6 bases between the two germline ends. CDR3 coding DNA: TGTGCCAGCAGCTTAGTCCACGCTGAAGCTTTCTTT. Translated, it gives CASSLVHAEAFF.

A few counts support this clonotype. The CDR3 DNA follows: TGCAGTGCTAGAGTAACCGGGATCTTCTACGAGCAGTACTTC. It yields the protein CSARVTGIFYEQYF. The V gene is TRBV20-1, the J gene TRBJ2-7, with D possibly matching TRBD2 (5 bases). Germline V lookup: CDR1 DFQATT, CDR2 SNEGSKA (reference sequence). Trimming shortened V by 1 base and J by 3 bases, and 13 bases separated the two germline ends. This CDR3 region has 14 residues.

This clonotype was seen many times. This rearrangement joins TRBV7-9 to TRBJ2-7; 8 positions agree with TRBD2. Germline loops: CDR1 SEHNR, CDR2 FQNEAQ (reference sequence). This CDR3 is 14 amino acids long. Trimming cost V 5 bases and J 1 base; bases outside gene matches: 4. The CDR3 nucleotides read TGTGCCAGCAGCCCGGGAGGGGTGTCCTACGAGCAGTACTTC. Translating gives CASSPGGVSYEQYF.

The chain uses TRBV2 and TRBJ2-5; 7 nucleotides line up with TRBD1. The CDR3 spans 13 residues. CDR1 is SNHLY and CDR2 is FYNNEI in the germline V gene. V lost 6 bases to trimming and J lost 3 bases; unmatched junction nucleotides: 4. The CDR3 nucleotides are TGTGCCAGCAGCGACGACAGGGAAGAGACCCAGTACTTC. It translates to CASSDDREETQYF. Complete variable domain (other parts from reference TRBV2 and TRBJ2-5): EPEVTQTPSHQVTQMGQEVILRCVPISNHLYFYWYRQILGQKVEFLVSFYNNEISEKSEIFDDQFSVERPDGSNFTLKIRSTKLEDSAMYFCASSDDREETQYFGPGTRLLVL.